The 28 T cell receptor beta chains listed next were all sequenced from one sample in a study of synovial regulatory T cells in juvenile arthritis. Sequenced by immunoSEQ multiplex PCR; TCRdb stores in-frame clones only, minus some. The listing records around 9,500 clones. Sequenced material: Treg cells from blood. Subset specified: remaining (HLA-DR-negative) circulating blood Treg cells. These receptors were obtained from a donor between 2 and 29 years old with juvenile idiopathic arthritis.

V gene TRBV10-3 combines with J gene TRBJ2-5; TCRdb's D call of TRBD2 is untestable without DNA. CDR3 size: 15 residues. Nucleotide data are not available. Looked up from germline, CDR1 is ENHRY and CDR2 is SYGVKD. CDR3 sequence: CAIRSSGRGAYEQYF.

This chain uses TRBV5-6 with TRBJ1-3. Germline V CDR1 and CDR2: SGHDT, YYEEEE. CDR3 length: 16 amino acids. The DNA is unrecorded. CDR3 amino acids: CASSPRGLGSGNTIYF.

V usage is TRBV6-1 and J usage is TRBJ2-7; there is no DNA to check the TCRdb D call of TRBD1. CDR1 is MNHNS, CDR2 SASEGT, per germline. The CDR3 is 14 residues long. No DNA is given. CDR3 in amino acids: CASSEWRTGGQQYF.

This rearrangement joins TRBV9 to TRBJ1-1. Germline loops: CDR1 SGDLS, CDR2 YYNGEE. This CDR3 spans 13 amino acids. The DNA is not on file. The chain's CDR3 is CASIRRRITEAFF.

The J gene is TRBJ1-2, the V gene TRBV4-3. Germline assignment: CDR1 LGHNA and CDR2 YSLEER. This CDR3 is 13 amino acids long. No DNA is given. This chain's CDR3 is CASSQGWGSGYTF.

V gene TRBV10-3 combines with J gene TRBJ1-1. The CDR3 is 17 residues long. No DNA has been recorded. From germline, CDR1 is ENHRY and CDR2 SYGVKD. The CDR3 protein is CAISGHRMKGVSAEAFF.

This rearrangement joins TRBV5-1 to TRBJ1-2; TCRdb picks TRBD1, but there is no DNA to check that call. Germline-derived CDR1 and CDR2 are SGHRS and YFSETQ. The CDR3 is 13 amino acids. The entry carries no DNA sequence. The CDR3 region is CASSSGTGLGYTF.

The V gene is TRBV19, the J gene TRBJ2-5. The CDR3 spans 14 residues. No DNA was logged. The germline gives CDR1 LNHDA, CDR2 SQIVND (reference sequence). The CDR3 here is CASSSQLSRYEQYF.

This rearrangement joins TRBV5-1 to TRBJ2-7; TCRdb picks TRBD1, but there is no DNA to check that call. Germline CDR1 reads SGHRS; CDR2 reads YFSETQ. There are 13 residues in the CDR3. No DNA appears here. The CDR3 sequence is CASSLAAGYEQYF.

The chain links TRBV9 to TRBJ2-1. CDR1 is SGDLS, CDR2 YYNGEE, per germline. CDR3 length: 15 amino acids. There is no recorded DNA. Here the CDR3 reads CASSAGTSPYNEQFF.

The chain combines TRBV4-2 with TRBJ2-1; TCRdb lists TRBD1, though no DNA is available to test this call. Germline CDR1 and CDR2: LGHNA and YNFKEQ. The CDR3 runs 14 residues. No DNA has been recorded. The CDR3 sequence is CASSQLKGVNEQFF.

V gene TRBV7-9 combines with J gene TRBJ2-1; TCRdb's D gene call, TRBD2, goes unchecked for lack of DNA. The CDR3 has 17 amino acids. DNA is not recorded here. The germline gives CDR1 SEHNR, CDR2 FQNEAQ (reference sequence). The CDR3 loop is CASSSPLGGASWNEQFF. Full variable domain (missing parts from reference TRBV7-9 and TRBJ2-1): DTGVSQNPRHKITKRGQNVTFRCDPISEHNRLYWYRQTLGQGPEFLTYFQNEAQLEKSRLLSDRFSAERPKGSFSTLEIQRTEQGDSAMYLCASSSPLGGASWNEQFFGPGTRLTVL.

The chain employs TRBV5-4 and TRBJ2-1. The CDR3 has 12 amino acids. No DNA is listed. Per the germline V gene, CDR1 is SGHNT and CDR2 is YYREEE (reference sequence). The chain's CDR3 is CASSQEVGEQFF.

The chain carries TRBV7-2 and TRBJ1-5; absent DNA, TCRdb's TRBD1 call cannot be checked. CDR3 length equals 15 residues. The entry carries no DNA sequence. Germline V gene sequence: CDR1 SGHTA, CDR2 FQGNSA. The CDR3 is CASSWVPTGGQPQHF.

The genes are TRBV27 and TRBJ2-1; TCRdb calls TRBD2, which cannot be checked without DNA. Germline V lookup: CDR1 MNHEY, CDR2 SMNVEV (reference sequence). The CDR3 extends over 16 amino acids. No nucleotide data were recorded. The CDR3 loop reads CASSLLGLAAYNEQFF.

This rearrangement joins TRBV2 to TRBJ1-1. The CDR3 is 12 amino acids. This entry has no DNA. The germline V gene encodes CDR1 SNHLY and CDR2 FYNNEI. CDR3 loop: CASRDTRTEAFF.

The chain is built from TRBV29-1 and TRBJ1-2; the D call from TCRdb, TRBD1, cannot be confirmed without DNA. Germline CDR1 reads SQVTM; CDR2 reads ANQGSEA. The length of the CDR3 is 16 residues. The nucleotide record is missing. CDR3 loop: CSVITRTGAFNYGYTF.

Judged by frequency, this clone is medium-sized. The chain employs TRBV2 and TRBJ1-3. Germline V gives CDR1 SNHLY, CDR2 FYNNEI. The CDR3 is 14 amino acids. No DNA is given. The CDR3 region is CASSVGRVGNTIYF.

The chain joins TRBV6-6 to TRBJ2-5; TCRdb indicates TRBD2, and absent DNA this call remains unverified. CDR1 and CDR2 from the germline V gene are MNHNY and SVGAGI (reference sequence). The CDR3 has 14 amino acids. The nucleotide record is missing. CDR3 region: CASSYPTRGGGLYF.

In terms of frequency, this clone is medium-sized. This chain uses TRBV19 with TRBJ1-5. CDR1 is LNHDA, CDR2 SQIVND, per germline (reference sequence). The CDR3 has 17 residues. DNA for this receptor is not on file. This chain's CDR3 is CASNPQVGRGSNQPQHF. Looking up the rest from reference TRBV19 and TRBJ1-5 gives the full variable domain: DGGITQSPKYLFRKEGQNVTLSCEQNLNHDAMYWYRQDPGQGLRLIYYSQIVNDFQKGDIAEGYSVSREKKESFPLTVTSAQKNPTAFYLCASNPQVGRGSNQPQHFGDGTRLSIL.

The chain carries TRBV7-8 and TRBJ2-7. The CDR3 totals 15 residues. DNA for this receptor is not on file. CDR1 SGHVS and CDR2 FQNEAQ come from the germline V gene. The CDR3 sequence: CASSLVGGGSYEQYF.

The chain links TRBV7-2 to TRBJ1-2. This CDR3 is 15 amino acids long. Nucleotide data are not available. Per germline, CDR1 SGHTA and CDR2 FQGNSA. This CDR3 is CASSLVARDNYGYTF.

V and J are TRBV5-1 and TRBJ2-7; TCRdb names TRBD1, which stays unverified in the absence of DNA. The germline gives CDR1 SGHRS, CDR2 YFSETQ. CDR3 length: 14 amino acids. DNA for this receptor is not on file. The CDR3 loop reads CASSSDRAPYEQYF.

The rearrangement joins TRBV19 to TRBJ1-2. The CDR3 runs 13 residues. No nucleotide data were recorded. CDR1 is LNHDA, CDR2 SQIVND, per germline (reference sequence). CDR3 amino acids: CASSPGPTPFYTF.

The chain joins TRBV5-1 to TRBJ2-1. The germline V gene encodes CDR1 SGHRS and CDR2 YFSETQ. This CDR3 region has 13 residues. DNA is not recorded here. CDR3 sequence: CASSLDGAMWAFF.

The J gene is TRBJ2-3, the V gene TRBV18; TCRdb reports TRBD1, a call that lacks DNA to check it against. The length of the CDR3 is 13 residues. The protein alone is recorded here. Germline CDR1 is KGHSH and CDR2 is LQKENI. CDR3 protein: CASSDRLGDTQYF.

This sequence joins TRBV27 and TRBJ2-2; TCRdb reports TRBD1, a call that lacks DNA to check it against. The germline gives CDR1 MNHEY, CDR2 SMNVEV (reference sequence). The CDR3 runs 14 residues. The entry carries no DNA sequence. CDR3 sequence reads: CASRQGANTGELFF.

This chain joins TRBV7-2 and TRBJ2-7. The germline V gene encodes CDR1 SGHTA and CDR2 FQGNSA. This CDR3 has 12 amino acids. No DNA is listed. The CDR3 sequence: CASSLTSYEQYF. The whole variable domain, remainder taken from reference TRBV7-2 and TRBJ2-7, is GAGVSQSPSNKVTEKGKDVELRCDPISGHTALYWYRQSLGQGLEFLIYFQGNSAPDKSGLPSDRFSAERTGGSVSTLTIQRTQQEDSAVYLCASSLTSYEQYFGPGTRLTVT.